This section outlines one T cell receptor (beta chain) sequence together with its context. The data stem from a study of CD8+ T cells in alopecia areata. V lost 2 bases and J lost 4, with 10 bases in between. Germline-derived CDR1 and CDR2 are SGHTA and FQGNSA. The CDR3 sequence is 14 residues long. Treatment defined: oral pan-JAK inhibitor, 5-10 mg twice daily. Specimens obtained from alopecia areata patients comprised lesional scalp punch biopsies and peripheral blood. PBMC-derived CD4+ and CD8+ T cells were sorted. It was cDNA, reverse transcribed from extracted RNA, that served as the sequencing template. Some clones are missing from TCRdb's copy, which holds only in-frame ones; the method was immunoSEQ multiplex PCR. The data show 170,000 or so clones, with roughly 62% seen just once and roughly an eighth held by the top ten.

The sequences come from CD8+ T cells sorted from blood, collected at week 24, from a patient treated with tofacitinib. The chain recombines TRBV7-2 with TRBJ2-3, with a possible D match to TRBD2 (7 bases). The sequence was collected from a human donor with alopecia areata. The CDR3 loop is CASSLSGGPDTQYF. Here the CDR3 DNA reads TGTGCCAGCAGCTTATCGGGGGGCCCAGATACGCAGTATTTT.